This T cell receptor beta chain stems from a study of a mutant IDH1 vaccine in newly diagnosed glioma (dated by TCRdb to about 2021). Describing the broader study: Patients received eight vaccinations in weeks 1, 3, 5, 7, 11, 15, 19 and 23, corresponding to visits V03 through V10. Vaccination started 4-6 weeks after radiotherapy alone, or was given together with temozolomide cycles in the groups whose treatment included chemotherapy. Of the approximately 32 treated patients, approximately 62% were male and approximately 40% were female, and the mean age was 40.4 years. Prior to enrollment, standard therapy consisting of radiotherapy alone, temozolomide alone, or radiochemotherapy with temozolomide had been administered to patients, with the combination being received by most patients. Six visits were used for peripheral blood collection: V03 (baseline), V05, V07, V10, V12 and V13. Longitudinal TCRB deep sequencing was done for roughly 23 treated patients, wherever samples were available for exploratory analyses.

General findings and caveats noted by the study authors: Pseudoprogression appeared unrelated to alterations in the top peripheral T cell clonotypes detected by TCRB sequencing. Immune responses induced by the vaccine were seen in around 93% of patients across multiple MHC alleles. According to the authors, sample limitations meant that analyses of patient blood samples could not be reproduced. PBMC samples for TCRB deep sequencing were selected based on availability.

In the case of this clone: The target of this receptor is not known. No base quality values were provided; no much bigger clone lies one nucleotide off.

CDR1 and CDR2 are drawn from the germline V gene: SGHTA, FQGNSA. Relative to germline, V is 8 bases shorter and J is 4 bases shorter, with 10 bases between their ends. There are 12 amino acids in the CDR3, from cysteine to phenylalanine inclusive. The retained sequence is limited to the CDR3, 36 bases, with the frame set at the first base. The time point label, as the study defines it: week 11, during vaccination. A 20-mer mutant IDH1 peptide at 300 micrograms in Montanide made up each vaccine dose, which was injected subcutaneously together with topical imiquimod. Donors had newly diagnosed WHO grade 3 or 4 IDH1-mutant astrocytomas with loss of nuclear ATRX. The samples were drawn from NOA16, a multicentre, single-arm, open-label phase I trial in Germany that tested a mutant IDH1 peptide vaccine in humans for the first time. Genomic DNA for TCRB sequencing was extracted from EDTA blood using the DNeasy Blood and Tissue Kit.

Receptors were amplified or captured by the immunoSEQ multiplex PCR assay. The hsTCRB Kit was used according to the manufacturer's protocol to amplify rearranged TCR beta chain sequences. Sequencing of TCRB libraries was carried out on an Illumina MiSeq. Regarding the original processing steps: The proprietary platform of the kit vendor was used for demultiplexing, trimming and gene mapping. TCRdb took over this immuneACCESS table, retaining in-frame rearrangements with V and J assigned. Such tables are incomplete; in checked studies, under half of the missing clones stem from an unresolved V gene, and the remainder is unexplained. V, J and clone size reflect that table, while D and trimming were determined from the DNA. The sample has 20,000 to 30,000 clones on record, around 77% of them singletons. The ten largest make up around 8.2% of the sample.

Sequenced material: PBMCs, taken from a glioma patient whose treatment included an IDH1 peptide vaccine. This sequence uses TRBV7-2 and TRBJ2-3, with the D gene not clear enough to name. The source is a woman aged 18-29 years with glioma. The sequenced DNA: TGTGCCAGCCGGCCCGGACCAGATACGCAGTATTTT. Its amino acids are CASRPGPDTQYF.